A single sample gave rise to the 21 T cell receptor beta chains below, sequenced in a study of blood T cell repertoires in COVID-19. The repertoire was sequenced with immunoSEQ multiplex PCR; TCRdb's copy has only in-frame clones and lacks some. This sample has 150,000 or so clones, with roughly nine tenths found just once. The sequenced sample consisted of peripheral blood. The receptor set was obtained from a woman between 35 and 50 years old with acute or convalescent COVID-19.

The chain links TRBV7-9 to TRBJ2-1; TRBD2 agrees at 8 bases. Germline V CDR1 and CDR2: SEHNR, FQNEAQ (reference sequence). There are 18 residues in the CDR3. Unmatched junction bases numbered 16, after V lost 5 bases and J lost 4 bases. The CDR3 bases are TGTGCCAGCAGCACCACGGCCCAGCGGGAGAAGACATACAATGAGCAGTTCTTC. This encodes CASSTTAQREKTYNEQFF.

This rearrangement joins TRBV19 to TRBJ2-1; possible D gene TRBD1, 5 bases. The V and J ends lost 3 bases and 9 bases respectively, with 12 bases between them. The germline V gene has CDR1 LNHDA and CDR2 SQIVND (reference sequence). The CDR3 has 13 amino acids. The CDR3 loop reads CASSMGPLPEQFF. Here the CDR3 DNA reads TGTGCCAGTAGTATGGGGCCACTCCCTGAGCAGTTCTTC.

The CDR3 protein is CASSYKGLVYF. The DNA for the CDR3 is TGTGCCAGCAGTTACAAGGGACTGGTGTACTTC. This chain joins TRBV6-2 or TRBV6-3 and TRBJ2-5, with D tentatively TRBD2 (6 bases). Trimming shortened V by 2 bases and J by 13 bases, and 11 bases separated the two germline ends. The CDR3 runs 11 residues. The germline V gene has CDR1 MNHEY and CDR2 SVGEGT.

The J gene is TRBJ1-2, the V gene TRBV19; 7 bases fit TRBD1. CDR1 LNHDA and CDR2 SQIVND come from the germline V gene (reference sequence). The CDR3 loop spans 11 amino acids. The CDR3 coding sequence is TGTCCTCCTAAGGGGGCCTATGGCTACACCTTC. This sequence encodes CPPKGAYGYTF.

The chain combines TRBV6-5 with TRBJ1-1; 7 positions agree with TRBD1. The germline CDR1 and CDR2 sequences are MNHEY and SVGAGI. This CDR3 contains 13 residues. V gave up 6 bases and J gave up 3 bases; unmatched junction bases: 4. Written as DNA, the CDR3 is TGTGCCAGCAGCTCAGACAGGGACACTGAAGCTTTCTTT. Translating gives CASSSDRDTEAFF.

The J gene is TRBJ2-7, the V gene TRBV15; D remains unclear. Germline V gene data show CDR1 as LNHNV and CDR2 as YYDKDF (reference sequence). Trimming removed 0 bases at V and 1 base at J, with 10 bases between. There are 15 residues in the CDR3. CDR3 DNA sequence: TGTGCCACCAGCAGAGATCGGAGCCGATCCTACGAGCAGTACTTC. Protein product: CATSRDRSRSYEQYF.

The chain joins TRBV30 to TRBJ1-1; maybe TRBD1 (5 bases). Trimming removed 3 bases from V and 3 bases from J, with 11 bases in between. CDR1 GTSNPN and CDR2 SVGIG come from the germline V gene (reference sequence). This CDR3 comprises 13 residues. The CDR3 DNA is TGTGCCTGGAGCGGCAGGGTATACACTGAAGCTTTCTTT. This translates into CAWSGRVYTEAFF. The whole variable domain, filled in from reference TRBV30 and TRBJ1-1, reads SQTIHQWPATLVQPVGSPLSLECTVEGTSNPNLYWYRQAAGRGLQLLFYSVGIGQISSEVPQNLSASRPQDRQFILSSKKLLLSDSGFYLCAWSGRVYTEAFFGQGTRLTVV.

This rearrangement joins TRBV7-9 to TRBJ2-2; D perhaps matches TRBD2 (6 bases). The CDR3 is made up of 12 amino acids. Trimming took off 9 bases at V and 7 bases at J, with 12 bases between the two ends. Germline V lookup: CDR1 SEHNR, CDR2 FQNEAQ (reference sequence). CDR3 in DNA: TGTGCCAGTGAGGAGGGAATCGGGGAGCTGTTTTTT. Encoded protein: CASEEGIGELFF.

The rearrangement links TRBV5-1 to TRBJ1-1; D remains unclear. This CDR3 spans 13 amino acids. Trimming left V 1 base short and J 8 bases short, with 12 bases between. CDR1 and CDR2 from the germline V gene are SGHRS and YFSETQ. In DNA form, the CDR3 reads TGCGCCAGCAGCTTGTTAGGAATCGGGGAAGCTTTCTTT. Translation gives CASSLLGIGEAFF.

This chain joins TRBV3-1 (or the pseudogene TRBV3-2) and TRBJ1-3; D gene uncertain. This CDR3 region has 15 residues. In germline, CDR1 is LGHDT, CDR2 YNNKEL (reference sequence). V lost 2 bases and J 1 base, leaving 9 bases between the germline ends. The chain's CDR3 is CASSQTPNSGNTIYF. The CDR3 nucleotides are TGTGCCAGCAGCCAAACTCCCAATTCTGGAAACACCATATATTTT.

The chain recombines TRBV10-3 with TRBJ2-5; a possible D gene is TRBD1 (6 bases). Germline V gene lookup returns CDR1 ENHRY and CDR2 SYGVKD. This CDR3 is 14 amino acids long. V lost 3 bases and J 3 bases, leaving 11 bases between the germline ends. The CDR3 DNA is TGTGCCATCAGTGAATCCAGGGGAGAAGAGACCCAGTACTTC. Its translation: CAISESRGEETQYF.

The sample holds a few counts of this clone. The CDR3 DNA sequence: TGTGCCAGCAGCTTAGATCTAGTCCCAGATACGCAGTATTTT. It codes for CASSLDLVPDTQYF. The chain uses TRBV11-2 and TRBJ2-3; D remains ambiguous. Deletions cut 0 bases from V and 4 bases from J, with 8 bases between. The CDR3 consists of 14 residues. Germline CDR1 is SGHAT and CDR2 is FQNNGV.

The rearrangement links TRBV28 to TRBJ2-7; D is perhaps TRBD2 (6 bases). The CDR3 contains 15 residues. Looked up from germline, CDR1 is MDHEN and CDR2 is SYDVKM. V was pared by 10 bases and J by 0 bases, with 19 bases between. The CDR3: CATALGAGRSYEQYF. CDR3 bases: TGTGCCACGGCCCTGGGAGCGGGCCGCTCCTACGAGCAGTACTTC.

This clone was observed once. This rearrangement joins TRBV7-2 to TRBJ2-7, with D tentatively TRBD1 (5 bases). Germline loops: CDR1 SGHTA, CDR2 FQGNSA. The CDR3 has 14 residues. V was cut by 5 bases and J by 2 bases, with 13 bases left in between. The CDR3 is CASSPRQLPYEQYF. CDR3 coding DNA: TGTGCCAGCAGCCCAAGACAGCTTCCCTACGAGCAGTACTTC.

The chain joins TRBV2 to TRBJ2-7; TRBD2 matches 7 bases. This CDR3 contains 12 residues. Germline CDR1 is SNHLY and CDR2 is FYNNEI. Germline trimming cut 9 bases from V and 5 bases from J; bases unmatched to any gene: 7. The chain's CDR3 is CASYSAGDEQYF. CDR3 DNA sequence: TGTGCCAGTTATTCCGCGGGGGACGAGCAGTACTTC.

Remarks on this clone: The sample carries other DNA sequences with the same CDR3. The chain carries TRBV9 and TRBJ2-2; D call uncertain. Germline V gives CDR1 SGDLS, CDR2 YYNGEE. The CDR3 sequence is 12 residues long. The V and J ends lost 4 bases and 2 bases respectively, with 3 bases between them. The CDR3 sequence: CASSLNTGELFF. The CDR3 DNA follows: TGTGCCAGCAGCCTTAACACCGGGGAGCTGTTTTTT.

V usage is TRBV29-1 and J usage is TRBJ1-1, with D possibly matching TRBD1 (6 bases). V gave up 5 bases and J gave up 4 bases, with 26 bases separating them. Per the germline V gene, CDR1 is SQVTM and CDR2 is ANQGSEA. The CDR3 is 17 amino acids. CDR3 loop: CSVYYILGGRGGTEAFF. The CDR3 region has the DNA TGCAGCGTTTACTACATCTTAGGTGGCAGGGGTGGCACTGAAGCTTTCTTT.

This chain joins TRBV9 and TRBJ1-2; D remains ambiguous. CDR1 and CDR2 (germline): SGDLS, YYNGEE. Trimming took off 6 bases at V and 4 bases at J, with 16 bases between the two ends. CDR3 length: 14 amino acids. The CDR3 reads CASNVSPGGYGYTF. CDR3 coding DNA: TGTGCCAGCAACGTCTCACCGGGTGGCTATGGCTACACCTTC.

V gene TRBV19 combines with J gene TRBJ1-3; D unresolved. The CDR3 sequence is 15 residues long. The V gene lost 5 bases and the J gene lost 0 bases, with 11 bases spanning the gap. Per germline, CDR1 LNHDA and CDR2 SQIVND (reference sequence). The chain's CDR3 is CASSDLRVSGNTIYF. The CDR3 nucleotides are TGTGCCAGTAGTGATCTCCGAGTCTCTGGAAACACCATATATTTT. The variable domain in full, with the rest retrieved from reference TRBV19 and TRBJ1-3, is DGGITQSPKYLFRKEGQNVTLSCEQNLNHDAMYWYRQDPGQGLRLIYYSQIVNDFQKGDIAEGYSVSREKKESFPLTVTSAQKNPTAFYLCASSDLRVSGNTIYFGEGSWLTVV.

CDR3 nucleotide sequence: TGTGCCAGCAGCGCTAACCAGGGAAATGAGCAGTTCTTC. It specifies CASSANQGNEQFF. The gene calls are TRBV11-3 and TRBJ2-1, with D perhaps matching TRBD1 (5 bases). The germline CDR1 and CDR2 sequences are SGHNT and YENEEA. The CDR3 runs 13 residues. Trimming left V 5 bases short and J 7 bases short, with 12 bases between.

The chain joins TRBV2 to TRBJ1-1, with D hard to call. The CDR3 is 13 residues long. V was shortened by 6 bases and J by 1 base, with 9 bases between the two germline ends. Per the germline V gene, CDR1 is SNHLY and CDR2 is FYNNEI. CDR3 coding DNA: TGTGCCAGCAGCAAACAGCAGAACACTGAAGCTTTCTTT. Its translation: CASSKQQNTEAFF.